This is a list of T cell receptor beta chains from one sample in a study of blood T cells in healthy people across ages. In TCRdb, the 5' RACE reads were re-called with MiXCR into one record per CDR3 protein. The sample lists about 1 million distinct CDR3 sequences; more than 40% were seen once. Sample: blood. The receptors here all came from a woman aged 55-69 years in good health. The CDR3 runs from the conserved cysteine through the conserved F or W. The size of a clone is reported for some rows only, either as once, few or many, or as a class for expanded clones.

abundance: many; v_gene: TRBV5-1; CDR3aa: CASSFTSGSYEQYF
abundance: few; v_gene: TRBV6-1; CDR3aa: CASSHEPGTSAADTQYF
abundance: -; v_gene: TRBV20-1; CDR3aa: CSARDRRVYEQYF
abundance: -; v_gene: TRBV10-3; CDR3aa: CAIRSDRGTDNEQFF
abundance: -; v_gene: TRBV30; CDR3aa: CACTRTSLYEQYF
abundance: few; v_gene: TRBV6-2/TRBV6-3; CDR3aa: CASSYAGQSYEQYF
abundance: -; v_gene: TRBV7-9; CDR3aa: CASSLGGLKVGYEQYF
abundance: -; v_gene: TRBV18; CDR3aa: CASSREGFSGANVLTF
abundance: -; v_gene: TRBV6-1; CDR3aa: CASSEGIYEKLFF
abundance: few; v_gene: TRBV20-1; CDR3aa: CSQKAGGDYEQYF
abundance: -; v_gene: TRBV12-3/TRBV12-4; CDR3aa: CASSLSGSGEQYF
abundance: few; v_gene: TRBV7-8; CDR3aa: CASSPTLVSEQFF
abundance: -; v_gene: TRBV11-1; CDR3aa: CASSSKQGLFRDNEQFF
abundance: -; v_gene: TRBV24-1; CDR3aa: CATSDAGGQPQHF
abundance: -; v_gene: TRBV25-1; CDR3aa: CASSGAWGQETQYF
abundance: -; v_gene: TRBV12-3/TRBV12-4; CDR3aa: CASSWGARNIQYF
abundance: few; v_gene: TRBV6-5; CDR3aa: CASSTPRGSNEKLFF
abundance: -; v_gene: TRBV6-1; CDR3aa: CASSKRYGGDEQFF
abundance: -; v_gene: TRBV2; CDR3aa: CASSEWARCGSSLFWCEQYF
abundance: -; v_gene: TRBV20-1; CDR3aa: CSASSRAGASYNEQFF
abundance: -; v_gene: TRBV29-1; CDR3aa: CSIGGPNTEAFF
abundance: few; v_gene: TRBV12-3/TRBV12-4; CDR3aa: CASSSADGGPANEKLFF
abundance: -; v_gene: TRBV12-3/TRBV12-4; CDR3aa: CASSLGGAMSTGELFF
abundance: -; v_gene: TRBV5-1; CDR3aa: CASSLQGVGYNEQFF
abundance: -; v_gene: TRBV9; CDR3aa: CASSVGQGYADTQYF
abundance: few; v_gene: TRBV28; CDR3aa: CASSLVPPKGTEQFF
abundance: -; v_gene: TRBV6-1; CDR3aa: CASSERSGANGYTF
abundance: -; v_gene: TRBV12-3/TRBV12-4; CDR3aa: CASSLRREVGKEQFF
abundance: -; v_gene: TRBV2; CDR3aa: CASSRYATSSYEQYF
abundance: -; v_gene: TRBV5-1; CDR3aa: CASSPLRDGTSYEQYF
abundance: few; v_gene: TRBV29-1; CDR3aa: CSVEYGSWEAFF
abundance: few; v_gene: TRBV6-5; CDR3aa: CASSYLGREETQYF
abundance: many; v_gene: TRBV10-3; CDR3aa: CAISESGDHEQYF
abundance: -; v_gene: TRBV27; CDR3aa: CASSFKITDTQYF